This TCR beta chain was sequenced in a study of blood T cell repertoires in COVID-19. Overall study: Sites in the United States, Italy and Spain provided acute and convalescent COVID-19 samples. The cDNA or gDNA used as material had been derived from T cells, B-cell-depleted T cells, or PBMCs.

From germline, CDR1 is LNHDA and CDR2 SQIVND (reference sequence). This CDR3 has 12 residues. Trimming took 9 bases from V and 5 from J; bases not matched to a gene: 5. As processed by the authors: Amplification from reference gene primers served as the basis for estimated nucleated cell counts. Clones were sequenced by immunoSEQ multiplex PCR, and TCRdb holds only the in-frame ones, with some missing. The DNA was the basis for D and trimming; V, J and clone size are from that table. The table has 200,000 to 300,000 clones, under 90% seen once. The gene calls are TRBV19 and TRBJ2-3, with 7 nucleotides matching TRBD1. The receptor was isolated from a human donor in a cohort sampled during active COVID-19. The specimen was peripheral blood. DNA for the CDR3: TGTGCCAGCAGGGGGATTGAAGATACGCAGTATTTT. This codes for CASRGIEDTQYF.